Given below is one T cell receptor (beta chain) in context. The data stem from a study of blood T cell repertoires in COVID-19. Turning to the study itself: The analysed material was cDNA or gDNA that came from T cells, B-cell-depleted T cells, or PBMCs.

The table came from immunoSEQ multiplex PCR; TCRdb's copy has only in-frame clones and leaves some out. The table lists about 44,000 clones, around 84% of them singletons. Trimming cost V 5 bases and J 1 base, with 16 bases left between them. The CDR3 sequence is 16 residues long. From germline, CDR1 is SGHRS and CDR2 YFSETQ. This sequence joins TRBV5-1 and TRBJ2-1, with D maybe TRBD2 (7 bases). The TCR sequence derives from a human donor in a cohort sampled during active COVID-19. Material: peripheral blood. The CDR3 spells CASRDVRGASYNEQFF. The CDR3 DNA is TGCGCCAGCAGGGACGTTCGGGGGGCGTCCTACAATGAGCAGTTCTTC. The variable domain in full, with the rest retrieved from reference TRBV5-1 and TRBJ2-1, is KAGVTQTPRYLIKTRGQQVTLSCSPISGHRSVSWYQQTPGQGLQFLFEYFSETQRNKGNFPGRFSGRQFSNSRSEMNVSTLELGDSALYLCASRDVRGASYNEQFFGPGTRLTVL.